The sequence of this TCR beta chain was determined in a study of regulatory T cells in long-lasting Graves disease (dated by TCRdb to 2020 to 2022). In terms of the full investigation: Antithyroid drugs had been taken for less than 3 months by newly diagnosed Graves' disease patients. Peripheral blood TCR sequencing and RNA sequencing compared persistent Graves' disease patients with newly diagnosed Graves' disease patients. The study took place in China and was registered as a clinical trial. A total of 35 or so samples underwent TCR sequencing: some 13 from persistent and some 20 from newly diagnosed Graves' disease patients.

Its CDR3 holds 16 amino acids, cysteine through phenylalanine. The entry retains the CDR3 DNA only, 48 bases that are in frame from base 1. The germline V gene sets CDR1 to SGHTA and CDR2 to FQGNSA. V is shortened by 4 bases, J by 2 bases, and the region joining them spans 14 bases. Points the paper makes about the study in general: The small sample size was acknowledged by the authors as a limitation that may reduce accuracy. Persistent disease showed preferential use of TRBV28, TRBJ1-2 and TRBJ2-5, whereas newly diagnosed disease favored TRBV20-1 and TRBJ2-1. Peripheral blood alone was examined, since thyroid tissue, which constituted the primary lesion, could not be accessed. Persistent Graves' disease patients showed lower TCR Shannon entropy and fewer highly expanded clones than newly diagnosed patients, suggesting clonal expansion. Sequencing and analysis were limited to the TCR beta chain. A larger number of public clonotypes was shared among persistent patients (fewer than 3,000) than among newly diagnosed patients (approximately 1,000).

This clonotype has a count of ten or more. Its antigen remains undetermined. Base-call qualities are not available, and no considerably larger clone is one nucleotide away. Read against the paper, the sample's time point label means: newly diagnosed GD, antithyroid drugs for less than 3 months. RNA was extracted from PBMCs in TRIzol for both TCR sequencing and RNA sequencing. Graves' disease was diagnosed according to American Thyroid Association guidelines. Patients were recruited from an endocrinology department in Xi'an, China. From each patient, about 8.9 milliliters of peripheral blood was collected into an EDTA anticoagulant tube. Ficoll Paque Plus density gradient separation was used to isolate PBMCs, and no further T cell sorting was performed. An Agilent 2100 Bioanalyzer and agarose gel were used to check RNA quality, while a NanoDrop 2000 measured RNA concentration. Library prep was done by multiplex PCR. TCRdb shows the sequencer as Illumina HiSeq 4000. CDR3 regions were amplified by Arm-PCR with iRepertoire HTBI primers to construct TCR beta libraries. Gel purification was performed on PCR products prior to sequencing. From the authors' description of their analysis: Gene usage analysis of CDR3 amino acid clonotypes relied on the 55 to 80 TRBV and 14 TRBJ segments identified across samples. Filtered high-quality paired reads were merged into contigs using COPE and FqMerger. BLAST was used to align contigs to IMGT TRBV, TRBD and TRBJ reference genes, and CDR3 was defined according to IMGT. Any clonotype with a frequency above 0.1% was classified as a highly expanded clone. Shannon entropy served as the measure of repertoire diversity, while the Gini coefficient captured V-J evenness. A clonotype found in more than one individual was treated as public. TCRdb reanalyzed the raw reads on its own, using fastp at Q25 for trimming and MiXCR for clone calling, and kept in-frame beta chains. All rows with the same CDR3 protein become a single entry with the most common DNA and genes. The authors' filters were not applied to this entry. The sample profile shows over 500,000 distinct CDR3 sequences; approximately 16% of them were found once. Of the sample, 12% is held by the ten largest clones.

The data were also submitted as part of a second study, on T cells in Graves' hyperthyroidism and ophthalmopathy. As noted in the second study: Stable Graves' hyperthyroidism was defined as no progression to ophthalmopathy during 18 months of follow-up. Hyperthyroidism patients were newly diagnosed, had a disease duration of under 2 months, and were aged 18 to 65 years. The study excluded patients with uncontrolled infections, other autoimmune diseases, pregnancy or lactation. Clinical symptoms, serum thyroxine and TRAb, thyroid ultrasound, and orbital computed tomography formed the basis for the diagnoses. A first-round RT-PCR of the TCR CDR3 used the HTBI primer set with the Qiagen OneStep RT-PCR kit. Most expanded thyroid clonotypes (frequency above 0.001) were also detected in blood, suggesting blood repertoires may reflect thyroid immune responses. A 13 V-J signature model separated ophthalmopathy from stable hyperthyroidism, with around 88% sensitivity and just under 84% specificity in cross-validation and 80%/75% in testing. In validation, the model predicted progression to ophthalmopathy with 55% to 71% sensitivity and 72% to 75% specificity, a median of about six months before onset. To identify distinguishing TCR V-J signatures, a discovery cohort of 90 to 100 patients was used, comprising 43 with Graves' ophthalmopathy and some 57 with stable Graves' hyperthyroidism. Whether ophthalmopathy could be predicted prospectively was tested in an independent validation cohort made up of under 20 hyperthyroidism patients plus 17 patients who later progressed to ophthalmopathy. The 75 to 100 discovery patients were randomly divided into training and test sets at a 7:3 ratio. In about 6 Graves' hyperthyroidism patients, the study also compared T-cell repertoires from thyroid tissue with T-cell repertoires from blood. After sampling, hyperthyroidism patients received methimazole starting at 30 mg daily, and ophthalmopathy patients received high-dose intravenous methylprednisolone. Libraries were constructed in a second round of multiplex PCR, after which size selection and purification were carried out. The libraries were sequenced on an Illumina HiSeq2000 using paired-end 100 bp reads. SOAPnuke was used to process the raw data, with reads discarded if the reads contained adapters or uncalled bases, had a mean Phred below 15, or lacked an exact constant-primer or identifier match. COPE v1.2.5 was used to merge high-quality paired reads, and clonotypes were defined as unique nucleotide sequences. MiTCR v1.1 was used to align the clonotypes against IMGT TRBV, TRBD and TRBJ reference segments. The analysis was restricted to V-J combinations with a frequency above 0.0001, which together covered 99.2% of the repertoires. A TCS score was defined as the ratio between F50 (clonal expansion) and ExV (chaos), using BLOSUM62-based TCRdist between CDR3 peptides within each V-J. Welch's t-statistics and random forest reduced 500 to 550 V-J features to some 14, which were used in a naive Bayes classifier (R e1071). No statistical method was used to set the sample size in advance, and investigators knew the group allocation. The paper describes TCR Vbeta CDR3 sequencing of 130 to 150 peripheral blood samples, made up of 43 ophthalmopathy patients, some 80 hyperthyroidism patients and approximately 17 progressor patients.

Sequenced here: peripheral blood mononuclear cells (PBMCs), sampled at new diagnosis, from a patient treated with antithyroid drugs. Rearrangement joined TRBV7-2 to TRBJ2-2; possibly the D gene is TRBD2, per 5 matching bases. This TCR came from a man younger than 35 with Graves disease. Donor details come from another sample of the same person, matched by shared clones. The DNA is TGTGCCAGCAGCTCCCGGGGTAGCAGCAACACCGGGGAGCTGTTTTTT. The translation is CASSSRGSSNTGELFF.